These T cell receptor beta chains were read from a single sample in a study of OX40 agonist ivuxolimab in advanced cancers. The protocol was immunoSEQ multiplex PCR, while the TCRdb copy is restricted to in-frame clones and leaves out a portion. The data show around 80,000 clones, with 82% seen just once and 4.5% to 6% held by the top ten. Sample: CD4+ or CD8+ T cells sorted from blood, taken in a trial of the OX40 agonist ivuxolimab. The receptors here all came from an adult with an advanced solid tumor such as melanoma, head and neck, liver or kidney cancer. Each CDR3 is given with its conserved first and last residue. A D gene is named only where the DNA matches it firmly. Expanded clones get a size class; other rows say once, few or many, or leave the size out.

.	TRBV29-1	.	TRBJ2-1	CSAQGTLLGNEQFF	TGCAGCGCCCAAGGGACCCTCTTGGGCAATGAGCAGTTCTTC
.	TRBV7-2	.	TRBJ2-2	CASSPLGAASTGELFF	TGTGCCAGCAGCCCCCTTGGAGCTGCGAGCACCGGGGAGCTGTTTTTT
.	TRBV7-9	.	TRBJ1-1	CASSPQTVATEAFF	TGTGCCAGCAGCCCACAGACGGTGGCAACTGAAGCTTTCTTT
.	TRBV27	.	TRBJ2-5	CASSSGRQETQYF	TGTGCCAGCAGTTCAGGGAGACAAGAGACCCAGTACTTC
.	TRBV30	.	TRBJ2-5	CAWSRGHPDLQETQYF	TGTGCCTGGAGCAGGGGACATCCGGACCTTCAAGAGACCCAGTACTTC
many	TRBV5-8	TRBD1	TRBJ1-5	CASSAWTGGVGQPQHF	TGTGCCAGCAGCGCATGGACAGGGGGAGTAGGGCAGCCCCAGCATTTT
.	TRBV6-5	.	TRBJ1-3	CASSYLGPGHGNTIYF	TGTGCCAGCAGTTACCTGGGACCAGGTCATGGAAACACCATATATTTT
.	TRBV6-6	.	TRBJ1-2	CASSYSTSGSYGYTF	TGTGCCAGCAGTTACTCGACGTCAGGTTCCTATGGCTACACCTTC
.	TRBV6-4	.	TRBJ2-7	CASRPDPSSYEQYF	TGTGCCAGCAGGCCGGACCCTAGCTCCTACGAGCAGTACTTC
.	TRBV7-2	.	TRBJ2-1	CASSFGLAYEQFF	TGTGCCAGCAGCTTCGGCCTCGCGTATGAGCAGTTCTTC
.	TRBV2	.	TRBJ2-6	CASSPTLSGANVLTF	TGTGCCAGCAGCCCGACTCTCTCTGGGGCCAACGTCCTGACTTTC
.	TRBV19	TRBD2	TRBJ2-1	CATLTRTSGGYEQFF	TGTGCCACCCTAACCCGGACTAGCGGGGGGTATGAGCAGTTCTTC
few	TRBV5-4	.	TRBJ1-2	CASSLGGTYGYTF	TGTGCCAGCAGCTTGGGGGGGACCTATGGCTACACCTTC
.	TRBV5-8	TRBD1	TRBJ1-2	CASSPGAGGYYGYTF	TGTGCCAGCAGCCCCGGTGCAGGGGGCTACTATGGCTACACCTTC
few	TRBV5-4	.	TRBJ2-1	CASSGDSYSYNEQFF	TGTGCCAGCAGCGGGGACTCTTACTCCTACAATGAGCAGTTCTTC
.	TRBV5-6	TRBD1	TRBJ1-2	CASSSDRGFGYTF	TGTGCCAGCAGCTCAGACAGGGGCTTTGGCTACACCTTC
.	TRBV6-5	.	TRBJ2-2	CASSYMPTPTGELFF	TGTGCCAGCAGTTACATGCCTACCCCAACCGGGGAGCTGTTTTTT
.	TRBV7-9	.	TRBJ2-7	CASSKAISRQYF	TGTGCCAGCAGCAAAGCCATTTCCCGGCAGTACTTC
.	TRBV5-1	.	TRBJ2-3	CASSGGGRVTDTQYF	TGCGCCAGCAGTGGGGGGGGGCGAGTCACAGATACGCAGTATTTT
.	TRBV4-2	TRBD2	TRBJ2-2	CASSRERGGVETGELFF	TGTGCCAGCAGCCGAGAGCGGGGGGGCGTCGAGACCGGGGAGCTGTTTTTT
.	TRBV5-1	TRBD2	TRBJ2-3	CASSLGRGLEGDTQYF	TGCGCCAGCAGCTTGGGCCGGGGACTAGAGGGAGATACGCAGTATTTT
.	TRBV18	.	TRBJ1-5	CASSQQGLNQPQHF	TGTGCCAGCTCACAACAGGGTCTCAATCAGCCCCAGCATTTT
.	TRBV7-9	.	TRBJ1-5	CASSPRGTQPQHF	TGTGCCAGCAGCCCCAGGGGTACTCAGCCCCAGCATTTT
.	TRBV5-8	TRBD2	TRBJ2-3	CASSPGIAGVADTQYF	TGTGCCAGCAGCCCCGGGATAGCGGGAGTCGCAGATACGCAGTATTTT
.	TRBV19	TRBD1	TRBJ1-6	CASTSGQLYNSPLHF	TGTGCCAGTACCTCGGGACAGCTATATAATTCACCCCTCCACTTT
.	TRBV18	TRBD2	TRBJ2-7	CASSPAGGPLYEQYF	TGTGCCAGCTCACCAGCGGGGGGCCCCTTATACGAGCAGTACTTC
.	TRBV2	TRBD1	TRBJ2-3	CASSRDREMAQYF	TGTGCCAGCAGTCGGGACAGGGAGATGGCGCAGTATTTT
.	TRBV29-1	.	TRBJ1-1	CSVEADGNTEAFF	TGCAGCGTTGAAGCAGACGGGAACACTGAAGCTTTCTTT
.	TRBV5-4	TRBD2	TRBJ2-2	CASSLGAGGNTGELFF	TGTGCCAGCAGCTTGGGCGCGGGGGGCAACACCGGGGAGCTGTTTTTT
.	TRBV28	TRBD1	TRBJ2-4	CASSGQGPNIQYF	TGTGCCAGCAGCGGACAGGGACCAAACATTCAGTACTTC
.	TRBV19	TRBD1	TRBJ1-2	CASSTFGQVEFYGYTF	TGTGCCAGTAGTACATTTGGACAGGTGGAATTCTATGGCTACACCTTC
.	TRBV19	.	TRBJ2-6	CASSPRASGANVLTF	TGTGCCAGTAGCCCGCGGGCCTCTGGGGCCAACGTCCTGACTTTC
.	TRBV4-1	.	TRBJ1-1	CASSQGMRTQMNTEAFF	TGCGCCAGCAGCCAAGGAATGAGGACACAGATGAACACTGAAGCTTTCTTT
.	TRBV7-6	.	TRBJ1-1	CASSLALNTEAFF	TGTGCCAGCAGCTTAGCCCTAAACACTGAAGCTTTCTTT
.	TRBV6-1	TRBD1	TRBJ2-5	CASSHRGQETQYF	TGTGCCAGCAGCCACAGGGGGCAGGAGACCCAGTACTTC
.	TRBV11-2	TRBD2	TRBJ2-3	CASSGGTSGYKDTQYF	TGTGCCAGCAGCGGCGGGACTAGCGGATATAAAGATACGCAGTATTTT
.	TRBV7-9	.	TRBJ2-7	CASSLGTATYEQYF	TGTGCCAGCAGCTTAGGGACGGCTACCTACGAGCAGTACTTC
.	TRBV4-3	.	TRBJ2-7	CASSPSQTGSHGYEQYF	TGCGCCAGCAGCCCCTCCCAGACGGGGTCACACGGGTACGAGCAGTACTTC
once	TRBV6-5	.	TRBJ1-1	CASREDIRNTEAFF	TGTGCCAGCAGGGAGGACATTCGGAACACTGAAGCTTTCTTT
.	TRBV5-5	.	TRBJ1-1	CASSPWSGPPFPTEAFF	TGTGCCAGCAGCCCGTGGAGTGGACCCCCTTTTCCGACTGAAGCTTTCTTT